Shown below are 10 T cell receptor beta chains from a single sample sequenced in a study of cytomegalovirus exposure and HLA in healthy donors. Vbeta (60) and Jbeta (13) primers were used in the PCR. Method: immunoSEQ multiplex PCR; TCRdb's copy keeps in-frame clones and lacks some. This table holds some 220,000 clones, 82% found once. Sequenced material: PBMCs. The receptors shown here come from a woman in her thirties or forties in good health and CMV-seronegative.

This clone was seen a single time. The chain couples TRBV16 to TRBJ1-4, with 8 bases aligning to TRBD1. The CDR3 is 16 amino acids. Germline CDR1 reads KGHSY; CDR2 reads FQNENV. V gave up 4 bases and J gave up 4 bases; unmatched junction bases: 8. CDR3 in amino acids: CASSLLQGAGNEKLFF. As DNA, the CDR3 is TGTGCCAGCAGCCTCCTTCAGGGGGCAGGTAATGAAAAACTGTTTTTT.

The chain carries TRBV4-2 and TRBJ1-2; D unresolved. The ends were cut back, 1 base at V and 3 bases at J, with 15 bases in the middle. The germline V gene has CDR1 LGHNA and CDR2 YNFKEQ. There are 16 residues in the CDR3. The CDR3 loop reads CASSQGRNRGDYGYTF. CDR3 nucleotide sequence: TGTGCCAGCAGCCAAGGGCGGAATCGCGGGGACTATGGCTACACCTTC.

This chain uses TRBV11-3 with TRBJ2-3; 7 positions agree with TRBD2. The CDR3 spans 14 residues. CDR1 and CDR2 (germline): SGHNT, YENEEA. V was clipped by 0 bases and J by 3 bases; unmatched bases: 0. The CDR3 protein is CASSLEGGTDTQYF. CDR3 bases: TGTGCCAGCAGCTTAGAGGGGGGGACAGATACGCAGTATTTT.

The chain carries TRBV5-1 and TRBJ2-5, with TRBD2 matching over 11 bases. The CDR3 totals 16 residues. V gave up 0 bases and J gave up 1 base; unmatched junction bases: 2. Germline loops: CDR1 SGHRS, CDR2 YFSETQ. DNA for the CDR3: TGCGCCAGCAGCTTGGTCCTAGCGGGGGGCCAAGAGACCCAGTACTTC. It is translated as CASSLVLAGGQETQYF.

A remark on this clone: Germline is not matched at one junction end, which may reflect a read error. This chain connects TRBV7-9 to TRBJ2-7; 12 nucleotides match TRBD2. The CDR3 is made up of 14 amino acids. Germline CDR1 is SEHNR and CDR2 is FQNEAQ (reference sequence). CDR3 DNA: TGTTCCAGCAGCAGCGGGACTAGCGGGCGCCGAGAGTACTTC. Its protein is CSSSSGTSGRREYF.

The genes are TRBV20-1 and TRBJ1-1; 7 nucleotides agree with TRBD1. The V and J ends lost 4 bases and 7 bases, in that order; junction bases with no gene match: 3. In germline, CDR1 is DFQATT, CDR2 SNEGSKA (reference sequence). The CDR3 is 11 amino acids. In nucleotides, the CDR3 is TGCAGTGCTACGGGACAGCTTGAAGCTTTCTTT. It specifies CSATGQLEAFF.

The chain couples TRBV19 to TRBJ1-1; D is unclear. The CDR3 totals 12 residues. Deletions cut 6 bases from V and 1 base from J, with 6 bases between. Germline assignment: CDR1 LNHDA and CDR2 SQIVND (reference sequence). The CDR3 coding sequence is TGTGCCAGTAGATCAGGGAACACTGAAGCTTTCTTT. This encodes CASRSGNTEAFF. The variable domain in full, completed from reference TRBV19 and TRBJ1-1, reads DGGITQSPKYLFRKEGQNVTLSCEQNLNHDAMYWYRQDPGQGLRLIYYSQIVNDFQKGDIAEGYSVSREKKESFPLTVTSAQKNPTAFYLCASRSGNTEAFFGQGTRLTVV.

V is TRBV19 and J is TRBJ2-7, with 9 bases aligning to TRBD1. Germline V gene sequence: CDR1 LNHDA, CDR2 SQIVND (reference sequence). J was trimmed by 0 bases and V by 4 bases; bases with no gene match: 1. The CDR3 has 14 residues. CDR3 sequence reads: CASSKTGGSYEQYF. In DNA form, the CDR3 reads TGTGCCAGTAGTAAGACAGGGGGCTCCTACGAGCAGTACTTC.

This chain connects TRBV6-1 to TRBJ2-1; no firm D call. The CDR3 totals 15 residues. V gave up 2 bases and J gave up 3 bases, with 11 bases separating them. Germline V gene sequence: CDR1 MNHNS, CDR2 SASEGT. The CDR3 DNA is TGTGCCAGCAGTGAATTTGGTCAGGACTACAATGAGCAGTTCTTC. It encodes CASSEFGQDYNEQFF.

As DNA, the CDR3 is TGTGCCTGGAGTAGGGGACAATTAGGGGGTCAGCCCCAGCATTTT. This encodes CAWSRGQLGGQPQHF. The V and J genes are TRBV30 and TRBJ1-5; TRBD1 is a possible D gene (6 bases). The CDR3 totals 15 residues. The V and J ends lost 2 bases and 6 bases respectively, with 17 bases between them. The V gene's germline CDR1 is GTSNPN and CDR2 SVGIG (reference sequence).